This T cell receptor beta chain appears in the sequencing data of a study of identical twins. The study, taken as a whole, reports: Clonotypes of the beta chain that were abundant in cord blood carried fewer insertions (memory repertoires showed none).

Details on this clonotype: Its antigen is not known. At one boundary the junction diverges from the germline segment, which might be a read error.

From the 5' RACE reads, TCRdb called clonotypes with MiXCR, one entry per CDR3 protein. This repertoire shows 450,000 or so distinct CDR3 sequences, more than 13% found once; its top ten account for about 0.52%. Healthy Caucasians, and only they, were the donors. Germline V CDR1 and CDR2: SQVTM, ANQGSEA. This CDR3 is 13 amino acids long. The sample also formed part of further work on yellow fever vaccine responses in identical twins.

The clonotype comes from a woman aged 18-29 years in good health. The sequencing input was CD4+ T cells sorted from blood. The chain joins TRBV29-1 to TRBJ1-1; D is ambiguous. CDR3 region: CSVQERAGTEAFF. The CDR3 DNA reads TGCAGCGTTCAAGAAAGGGCTGGCACTGAAGCTTTCTTT.